The 21 T cell receptor beta chains below were found in one sample sequenced in a study of T cells in localized non-small cell lung cancer. Some clones are missing from TCRdb's copy, which holds only in-frame ones; the method was immunoSEQ multiplex PCR. The sample consists of 10,000 to 15,000 clones, 85% to 90% of them appearing once. The sequencing used peripheral blood, collected before any cancer treatment. The receptors were sampled from a male donor aged 60 or over with stage III lung adenocarcinoma.

The rearrangement uses TRBV5-1 and TRBJ2-1; D might be TRBD1 or TRBD2, each matching 6 bases. CDR1 and CDR2 (germline): SGHRS, YFSETQ. The ends were cut back, 2 bases at V and 10 bases at J, with 19 bases in the middle. This CDR3 region has 15 residues. In DNA, the CDR3 is TGCGCCAGCAGCTTTGCTGGGGGGCCCCCACGGGAGCAGTTCTTC. This codes for CASSFAGGPPREQFF.

The CDR3 here is CASSSGTSFTGELFF. CDR3 nucleotide sequence: TGTGCCAGCAGCTCAGGGACTAGCTTCACCGGGGAGCTGTTTTTT. The V gene is TRBV5-4, the J gene TRBJ2-2; 9 nucleotides agree with TRBD2. Germline loops: CDR1 SGHNT, CDR2 YYREEE (reference sequence). The CDR3 spans 15 residues. Trimming removed 3 bases from V and 4 bases from J; junction bases left unmatched: 4.

This chain uses TRBV18 with TRBJ2-7, with a possible D match to TRBD2 (5 bases). V dropped 0 bases and J dropped 6 bases, with 9 bases sitting between them. The CDR3 is made up of 13 amino acids. Germline V gives CDR1 KGHSH, CDR2 LQKENI. CDR3 nucleotide sequence: TGTGCCAGCTCACCACCCGAGGGTCCCGAGCAGTACTTC. Translation: CASSPPEGPEQYF. Complete variable domain (other parts from reference TRBV18 and TRBJ2-7): NAGVMQNPRHLVRRRGQEARLRCSPMKGHSHVYWYRQLPEEGLKFMVYLQKENIIDESGMPKERFSAEFPKEGPSILRIQQVVRGDSAAYFCASSPPEGPEQYFGPGTRLTVT.

CDR3 sequence: CASSERGDTDTQYF. CDR3 bases: TGTGCCAGCAGTGAGCGGGGGGACACAGATACGCAGTATTTT. This chain joins TRBV6-1 and TRBJ2-3; 8 bases align to TRBD2. The germline gives CDR1 MNHNS, CDR2 SASEGT. The CDR3 extends over 14 amino acids. J gave up 2 bases and V 3 bases, and 1 base lay outside the gene matches.

V usage is TRBV6-1 and J usage is TRBJ2-7; TRBD2 matches at 10 bases. This CDR3 contains 15 residues. With V trimmed by 1 base and J by 3 bases, 3 bases remained unmatched. Germline loops: CDR1 MNHNS, CDR2 SASEGT. In nucleotides, the CDR3 is TGTGCCAGCAGTGAAGAAGCGGGGGGGAGCTACGAGCAGTACTTC. Encoded protein: CASSEEAGGSYEQYF.

The chain combines TRBV6-1 with TRBJ2-7; unclear D gene. The germline CDR1 and CDR2 sequences are MNHNS and SASEGT. Trimming left V 2 bases short and J 0 bases short, with 11 bases between. The length of the CDR3 is 15 residues. The DNA for the CDR3 is TGTGCCAGCAGTGAAATGGGCCTGAGCTCCTACGAGCAGTACTTC. Its translation is CASSEMGLSSYEQYF.

J is TRBJ2-7 and V is TRBV27; D unclear. Germline lookup yields CDR1 MNHEY and CDR2 SMNVEV (reference sequence). CDR3 length: 11 amino acids. V gave up 4 bases and J gave up 3 bases, with 4 bases separating them. The CDR3, as DNA: TGTGCCAGCAGTTCCCTCTACGAGCAGTACTTC. This sequence encodes CASSSLYEQYF.

This sequence joins TRBV9 and TRBJ1-3; D remains unclear. Deletions cut 0 bases from V and 7 bases from J, with 11 bases between. CDR3 size: 14 residues. The germline gives CDR1 SGDLS, CDR2 YYNGEE. The CDR3: CASSVDGMKNTIYF. As DNA, the CDR3 is TGTGCCAGCAGCGTAGATGGTATGAAGAACACCATATATTTT.

V gene TRBV7-7 combines with J gene TRBJ2-1, with D perhaps given as TRBD1 or TRBD2 (6 bases each). CDR1 SSHAT and CDR2 FNYEAQ come from the germline V gene (reference sequence). The V gene lost 1 base and the J gene lost 5 bases, with 9 bases spanning the gap. CDR3 length equals 14 residues. The CDR3 is CASSLEGGNNEQFF. CDR3 DNA: TGTGCCAGCAGCTTAGAAGGGGGGAACAATGAGCAGTTCTTC.

This clone has just a few counts. The rearrangement joins TRBV30 to TRBJ1-4; 7 bases are a match to TRBD1. Germline V gene sequence: CDR1 GTSNPN, CDR2 SVGIG (reference sequence). CDR3 size: 14 residues. The ends lost 2 bases at V and 5 bases at J; junction bases unmatched: 5. CDR3 amino acids: CAWSRDSLNEKLFF. In DNA form, the CDR3 reads TGTGCCTGGAGTCGGGACAGCTTAAATGAAAAACTGTTTTTT.

V is TRBV28 and J is TRBJ2-7; D not certain. Trimming took off 7 bases at V and 1 base at J, with 14 bases between the two ends. The CDR3 loop spans 14 amino acids. In germline, CDR1 is MDHEN, CDR2 SYDVKM. CDR3 protein: CASKVPDGSYEQYF. CDR3 sequence (DNA): TGTGCCAGCAAAGTCCCGGACGGATCCTACGAGCAGTACTTC.

The chain employs TRBV5-6 and TRBJ2-7; D might be TRBD1 or TRBD2, each matching 5 bases. This CDR3 is 12 amino acids long. CDR1 is SGHDT and CDR2 is YYEEEE in the germline V gene. V dropped 6 bases and J dropped 6 bases, with 13 bases sitting between them. The CDR3 DNA follows: TGTGCCAGCATGAGGGGTGTGGTCGAGCAGTACTTC. It yields the protein CASMRGVVEQYF.

V usage is TRBV4-1 and J usage is TRBJ2-7; unclear D gene. V gave up 2 bases and J gave up 6 bases, with 17 bases separating them. Germline V gives CDR1 MGHRA, CDR2 YSYEKL. CDR3 length: 15 amino acids. CDR3 sequence (DNA): TGCGCCAGCAGCCAACCAACACCACTGAGAGTCGAGCAGTACTTC. Protein product: CASSQPTPLRVEQYF.

The chain has TRBV15 and TRBJ2-7, with D maybe TRBD2 (6 bases). V was cut by 1 base and J by 3 bases, with 10 bases left in between. CDR1 is LNHNV, CDR2 YYDKDF, per germline (reference sequence). The CDR3 has 14 amino acids. CDR3 sequence reads: CATSRVGTFYEQYF. CDR3 coding DNA: TGTGCCACCAGCAGAGTAGGGACTTTCTACGAGCAGTACTTC.

The chain combines TRBV13 with TRBJ2-1; 10 bases are a match to TRBD2. V lost 7 bases and J lost 1; bases outside the gene matches: 16. Germline loops: CDR1 PRHDT, CDR2 FYEKMQ (reference sequence). The CDR3 is made up of 19 amino acids. The CDR3 DNA reads TGTGCCAGCACTCCTTGGAGGCTAGCGGGAGTCGAGTCCTACAATGAGCAGTTCTTC. The encoded protein is CASTPWRLAGVESYNEQFF.

The V call is TRBV5-4, the J call TRBJ2-1; D gene ambiguous. This CDR3 has 14 amino acids. Germline CDR1 SGHNT, CDR2 YYREEE (reference sequence). V dropped 3 bases and J dropped 6 bases, with 13 bases sitting between them. The CDR3 region has the DNA TGTGCCAGCAGCTACATCAGCCTGGCCAATGAGCAGTTCTTC. It codes for CASSYISLANEQFF.

This chain links TRBV6-1 with TRBJ2-5; unclear D gene. The germline V gene has CDR1 MNHNS and CDR2 SASEGT. V was pared by 0 bases and J by 5 bases, with 4 bases between. The CDR3 length is 12 residues. DNA for the CDR3: TGTGCCAGCAGTGAAGCAAGGGAGACCCAGTACTTC. As protein: CASSEARETQYF.

The rearrangement links TRBV18 to TRBJ1-1; D not resolved. The CDR3 spans 17 residues. Germline-derived CDR1 and CDR2 are KGHSH and LQKENI. Trimming left V 2 bases short and J 1 base short, with 17 bases between. The CDR3, as DNA: TGTGCCAGCTCACCAGGCATCCCCCGAGGATCGAACACTGAAGCTTTCTTT. It encodes CASSPGIPRGSNTEAFF.

V usage is TRBV6-1 and J usage is TRBJ2-7; 10 positions agree with TRBD1. Unmatched junction bases numbered 4, after V lost 6 bases and J lost 5 bases. This CDR3 spans 13 amino acids. Germline CDR1 reads MNHNS; CDR2 reads SASEGT. This CDR3 is CASSRDRGDEQYF. CDR3 DNA sequence: TGTGCCAGCAGCCGGGACAGGGGAGACGAGCAGTACTTC.

The rearrangement joins TRBV29-1 to TRBJ1-2, with TRBD1 as a possible D gene (5 bases). CDR1 SQVTM and CDR2 ANQGSEA come from the germline V gene. The V and J ends lost 7 bases and 4 bases respectively, with 13 bases between them. This CDR3 is built from 12 residues. CDR3 DNA sequence: TGCAGCGCCGGCTCAGGGTTCTATGGCTACACCTTC. The encoded protein is CSAGSGFYGYTF. Drawing the rest from reference TRBV29-1 and TRBJ1-2, the complete variable domain is SAVISQKPSRDICQRGTSLTIQCQVDSQVTMMFWYRQQPGQSLTLIATANQGSEATYESGFVIDKFPISRPNLTFSTLTVSNMSPEDSSIYLCSAGSGFYGYTFGSGTRLTVV.

The V gene is TRBV29-1, the J gene TRBJ1-4; unclear D gene. The CDR3 consists of 13 residues. In germline, CDR1 is SQVTM, CDR2 ANQGSEA. The V end lost 5 bases, the J end lost 3 bases, and 10 bases lay between the germline ends. The CDR3 spells CSVRSGANEKLFF. The CDR3 DNA reads as TGCAGCGTTAGGTCAGGCGCTAATGAAAAACTGTTTTTT.